These 16 T cell receptor beta chains share one sample of origin, sequenced in a study of memory CD4+ T cells and cytomegalovirus serostatus. Only in-frame clones appear in the TCRdb table, and some are missing; sequencing was by immunoSEQ multiplex PCR. The sample consists of tens of thousands of clones, about 79% of them appearing once. The sort gate was single viable CD3+CD4+CD8-CD45RO+ cells for memory CD4+ T cells. The sequenced sample was memory CD4+ T cells from blood. The origin of the receptors is an adult in good health and CMV-seronegative.

J is TRBJ2-5 and V is TRBV28; D is unclear. CDR1 MDHEN and CDR2 SYDVKM come from the germline V gene. Trimming cost V 6 bases and J 1 base, with 9 bases left between them. This CDR3 comprises 13 residues. The DNA for the CDR3 is TGTGCCAGCAGACCTACCGTCCAAGAGACCCAGTACTTC. It translates to CASRPTVQETQYF.

This clone was observed a handful of times. The chain employs TRBV19 and TRBJ1-1; 8 bases fit TRBD1. Losses at the gene ends were 6 bases for V and 3 bases for J; bases not matched to a gene: 12. The CDR3 has 16 amino acids. Germline CDR1 is LNHDA and CDR2 is SQIVND (reference sequence). In DNA, the CDR3 is TGTGCCAGTAGATTTCAGGGGGCGTCTCGATACACTGAAGCTTTCTTT. Its protein product is CASRFQGASRYTEAFF.

Comments on this clone: Within the sample, other DNA sequences also encode this same CDR3. The chain employs TRBV5-1 and TRBJ2-1; 11 positions match TRBD2. The germline gives CDR1 SGHRS, CDR2 YFSETQ. This CDR3 region has 15 residues. The junction had 1 base not matched to a gene; V was cut back by 5 bases and J by 0 bases. The DNA for the CDR3 is TGCGCCAGCAGTACTAGCGGGAGCTCCTACAATGAGCAGTTCTTC. Translation gives CASSTSGSSYNEQFF.

The J gene is TRBJ1-1, the V gene TRBV5-6; tentatively, D is TRBD1 (5 bases). The germline V and J ends were trimmed by 2 bases and 3 bases, with 17 bases remaining between them. CDR1 SGHDT and CDR2 YYEEEE come from the germline V gene. The CDR3 totals 16 residues. This CDR3 is CASSFGQGSRDTEAFF. CDR3 in DNA: TGTGCCAGCAGCTTCGGGCAGGGTAGTAGGGACACTGAAGCTTTCTTT.

V usage is TRBV6-5 and J usage is TRBJ2-2; 9 bases match TRBD2. This CDR3 has 15 amino acids. The germline CDR1 and CDR2 sequences are MNHEY and SVGAGI. V gave up 6 bases and J gave up 1 base; unmatched junction bases: 3. The CDR3: CASRPSGENTGELFF. In DNA form, the CDR3 reads TGTGCCAGCAGACCTAGCGGGGAGAACACCGGGGAGCTGTTTTTT.

The chain uses TRBV5-1 and TRBJ2-7, with 14 bases fitting TRBD2. The CDR3 length is 16 residues. Germline CDR1 is SGHRS and CDR2 is YFSETQ. V lost 0 bases and J lost 7; bases outside the gene matches: 6. For the CDR3, the DNA is TGCGCCAGCAGCTTGGCCGGGACTAGCGGGAGAGGTGAGCAGTACTTC. This encodes CASSLAGTSGRGEQYF.

This clone was found a few times. The genes are TRBV19 and TRBJ1-2, with TRBD1 identical over 9 bases. J was trimmed by 2 bases and V by 7 bases; bases with no gene match: 5. CDR3 length: 14 amino acids. Germline V gives CDR1 LNHDA, CDR2 SQIVND (reference sequence). The CDR3 sequence: CASTPQGANYGYTF. Written as DNA, the CDR3 is TGTGCCAGTACCCCACAGGGGGCAAACTATGGCTACACCTTC.

V usage is TRBV11-1 and J usage is TRBJ2-3, with D perhaps matching TRBD1 or TRBD2 (6 bases each). This CDR3 has 14 amino acids. V lost 3 bases and J 3 bases, leaving 10 bases between the germline ends. Germline V lookup: CDR1 SGHAT, CDR2 FQDESV (reference sequence). CDR3 in amino acids: CASSFGGLTDTQYF. DNA for the CDR3: TGTGCCAGCAGCTTCGGGGGCCTGACAGATACGCAGTATTTT.

The CDR3: CASSLWGVRDEQYF. Here the CDR3 DNA reads TGTGCCAGCAGCTTGTGGGGAGTTCGGGACGAGCAGTACTTC. The chain has TRBV5-8 and TRBJ2-7, with a weak D call TRBD2 (5 bases). The length of the CDR3 is 14 residues. V dropped 1 base and J dropped 5 bases, with 13 bases sitting between them. Germline assignment: CDR1 SGHTS and CDR2 YDEGEE.

This sequence joins TRBV11-1 and TRBJ2-4; D is ambiguous. Germline values: CDR1 SGHAT, CDR2 FQDESV (reference sequence). Trimming cost V 5 bases and J 8 bases, with 13 bases left between them. This CDR3 is 13 amino acids long. The CDR3 region is CASSVRAWDIQYF. The CDR3 DNA follows: TGTGCCAGCAGCGTCCGGGCCTGGGACATTCAGTACTTC.

This clone was recorded a few times. The chain uses TRBV30 and TRBJ2-5; the D is unclear. Deletions cut 2 bases from V and 2 bases from J, with 9 bases between. Germline V lookup: CDR1 GTSNPN, CDR2 SVGIG (reference sequence). The CDR3 covers 13 residues. The CDR3: CAWSLSIQETQYF. CDR3 DNA sequence: TGTGCCTGGAGTCTGAGTATACAAGAGACCCAGTACTTC. Complete variable domain (other parts from reference TRBV30 and TRBJ2-5): SQTIHQWPATLVQPVGSPLSLECTVEGTSNPNLYWYRQAAGRGLQLLFYSVGIGQISSEVPQNLSASRPQDRQFILSSKKLLLSDSGFYLCAWSLSIQETQYFGPGTRLLVL.

The chain couples TRBV30 to TRBJ2-7, with a weak D call TRBD1 (7 bases). CDR3 size: 12 residues. In germline, CDR1 is GTSNPN, CDR2 SVGIG (reference sequence). CDR3 in DNA: TGTGCTGGGGGGCAGGGGGCCTACGAGCAGTACTTC. Translating it yields CAGGQGAYEQYF.

The rearrangement uses TRBV30 and TRBJ1-3; 9 nucleotides match TRBD1. There are 13 residues in the CDR3. The trim removed 0 bases at V and 8 bases at J, leaving 2 bases unmatched. The germline CDR1 and CDR2 sequences are GTSNPN and SVGIG (reference sequence). In nucleotides, the CDR3 is TGTGCCTGGAGTGTACAGGGGGCATACACCATATATTTT. Encoded protein: CAWSVQGAYTIYF.

This chain links TRBV5-6 with TRBJ1-2; 12 nucleotides align to TRBD1. The ends lost 7 bases at V and 4 bases at J; junction bases unmatched: 2. Germline assignment: CDR1 SGHDT and CDR2 YYEEEE. The CDR3 extends over 13 amino acids. Here the CDR3 DNA reads TGTGCCAGCGGGACAGGGGGCGGCTATGGCTACACCTTC. Amino acids: CASGTGGGYGYTF.

J is TRBJ1-5 and V is TRBV5-1; 8 bases line up with TRBD1. Germline V gene sequence: CDR1 SGHRS, CDR2 YFSETQ. There are 15 residues in the CDR3. The V and J ends lost 0 bases and 5 bases, in that order; junction bases with no gene match: 4. CDR3 loop: CASSLDTGGHQPQHF. CDR3 sequence (DNA): TGCGCCAGCAGCTTGGATACAGGGGGACATCAGCCCCAGCATTTT.

This clone appeared a single time. The rearrangement links TRBV9 to TRBJ1-2; D is unclear. The CDR3 is made up of 14 amino acids. Germline V lookup: CDR1 SGDLS, CDR2 YYNGEE. V was clipped by 0 bases and J by 4 bases, with 10 bases between them. CDR3 protein: CASSVGVEGYGYTF. Written as DNA, the CDR3 is TGTGCCAGCAGCGTAGGGGTGGAAGGCTATGGCTACACCTTC.